This T cell receptor beta chain comes out of a study of blood T cell repertoires in COVID-19. Germline CDR1 LNHNV, CDR2 YYDKDF (reference sequence). V gave up 5 bases and J gave up 0 bases, with 10 bases separating them. CDR3 length equals 14 residues. In the original workflow: How many nucleated cells were present was estimated from reference gene primer amplification. The data were produced by immunoSEQ multiplex PCR, yet TCRdb's version contains in-frame clones alone and is incomplete. V, J and clone size derive from that table, while D and trimming were established from the DNA sequence. The sample yields 150,000 to 180,000 clones, over 75% seen once.

This TCR was recovered from a woman aged 40 to 50 with acute or convalescent COVID-19. The gene calls are TRBV15 and TRBJ2-5, with D perhaps TRBD2 (5 bases). Sequencing input: peripheral blood. In DNA, the CDR3 is TGTGCCACCAGCCGAAGGACTTACCAAGAGACCCAGTACTTC. Its protein product is CATSRRTYQETQYF.